This T cell receptor beta chain was captured in a study of CD8 T cells in Susac syndrome. About 0.5 to 1 ug RNA was reverse transcribed with random hexamers. TCRdb independently ran MiXCR on the immunoSEQ multiplex PCR reads; one entry per CDR3 protein. The sample lists 100,000 to 150,000 distinct CDR3 sequences, around 95% occurring once. This CDR3 comprises 14 residues. V trimming: 2 bases; J trimming: 2 bases; junction bases outside the gene matches: 3. CDR1 and CDR2 (germline): MNHEY, SVGEGT. The TCR originated in a human donor in good health. The J gene is TRBJ2-7, the V gene TRBV6-2 or TRBV6-3; 7 nucleotides align to TRBD1. The sequenced material came from CD4+ T cells from PBMCs. CDR3 in amino acids: CASSYQTGTYEQYF. CDR3 DNA sequence: TGTGCCAGCAGTTACCAGACAGGGACCTACGAGCAGTACTTC.